Listed below are T cell receptor beta chains from one sample, sequenced in a study of beta chain features in type 1 diabetes. Sequencing was performed with immunoSEQ multiplex PCR; in TCRdb, only in-frame clones are kept and a portion is missing. In the table there are under 950,000 clones, 15% to 20% of which are singletons. Material: naive CD4+ T cells from blood. These receptors were collected from a woman aged 18 to 35 in good health. Both conserved end residues are part of each CDR3. Fields, in order: J gene, D gene, clone size, V gene, CDR3 DNA, CDR3 protein. The D gene is left open where the match is weak. The size entry is marked missing in some rows and otherwise reads once, few, many or a size class.

J: TRBJ2-5
D: NA
size: once
V: TRBV4-2
DNA: TGTGCCAGCAGCTTTCCGGCAGAGACCCAGTACTTC
CDR3: CASSFPAETQYF

J: TRBJ2-7
D: NA
size: few
V: TRBV2
DNA: TGTGCCAGCAGTATGGGTTGGAGCTCCTACGAGCAGTACTTC
CDR3: CASSMGWSSYEQYF

J: TRBJ1-1
D: NA
size: few
V: TRBV7-3
DNA: TGTGCCAGCAGCCCGGGGCAATCAATGAGGGCTTTCTTT
CDR3: CASSPGQSMRAFF

J: TRBJ2-7
D: NA
size: NA
V: TRBV5-1
DNA: TGCGCCAGCAGCTTGGCAGGGGCCCTAGGCTACGAGCAGTACTTC
CDR3: CASSLAGALGYEQYF

J: TRBJ2-1
D: TRBD2
size: NA
V: TRBV19
DNA: TGTGCCAGTAGTAGGGGACTAGGATACCCGTCGGGGAATGAGCAGTTCTTC
CDR3: CASSRGLGYPSGNEQFF

J: TRBJ1-2
D: NA
size: few
V: TRBV2
DNA: TGTGCCAGCAGTGAATCTATTCCATATGGCTACACCTTC
CDR3: CASSESIPYGYTF

J: TRBJ2-7
D: TRBD1
size: few
V: TRBV7-2
DNA: TGTGCCAGCAGCTTTCAGGGGGCGAATAGCGAGCAGTACTTC
CDR3: CASSFQGANSEQYF

J: TRBJ2-7
D: NA
size: NA
V: TRBV28
DNA: TGTGCCAGCAGTTTTGGAAGAAACGAGCAGTACTTC
CDR3: CASSFGRNEQYF

J: TRBJ1-3
D: NA
size: few
V: TRBV9
DNA: TGTGCCAGCAGCGCGGGGGTGGCTCTCTCTGGAAACACCATATATTTT
CDR3: CASSAGVALSGNTIYF

J: TRBJ2-3
D: TRBD2
size: few
V: TRBV7-3
DNA: TGTGCCAGCAGCTTTAGCGGGAGGGCCACAGATACGCAGTATTTT
CDR3: CASSFSGRATDTQYF

J: TRBJ2-1
D: TRBD2
size: NA
V: TRBV6-5
DNA: TGTGCCAGCAGTTCGCCGGGACTAGCGGGAATAAATGAGCAGTTCTTC
CDR3: CASSSPGLAGINEQFF

J: TRBJ2-7
D: NA
size: NA
V: TRBV11-2
DNA: TGTGCCAGCAGCCACGGGCGCCCGCTAGTTTTCTACGAGCAGTACTTC
CDR3: CASSHGRPLVFYEQYF

J: TRBJ1-1
D: NA
size: NA
V: TRBV5-1
DNA: TGCGCCAGCAGCTTGGCCGGCTGGGGGATGAACACTGAAGCTTTCTTT
CDR3: CASSLAGWGMNTEAFF

J: TRBJ2-7
D: NA
size: NA
V: TRBV5-1
DNA: TGCGCCAGCAGCTTGTTAAGGGGAGGTTCCTACGAGCAGTACTTC
CDR3: CASSLLRGGSYEQYF

J: TRBJ1-2
D: TRBD1
size: NA
V: TRBV15
DNA: TGTGCCACCAGCCCCAGGGGACAGGGAGTGAGTCTTAACAGCTACACCTTC
CDR3: CATSPRGQGVSLNSYTF

J: TRBJ1-5
D: NA
size: few
V: TRBV10-3
DNA: TGTGCCATCAGTGAGTCCCGGAATCAGCCCCAGCATTTT
CDR3: CAISESRNQPQHF

J: TRBJ2-1
D: NA
size: few
V: TRBV20-1
DNA: TGCAGTGCTAGAAATAGGCATGAGCAGTTCTTC
CDR3: CSARNRHEQFF

J: TRBJ2-3
D: TRBD2
size: NA
V: TRBV9
DNA: TGTGCCAGCAGCGAGCGACCTAGCGGGAGTTACGCAGATACGCAGTATTTT
CDR3: CASSERPSGSYADTQYF

J: TRBJ1-4
D: NA
size: NA
V: TRBV25-1
DNA: TGTGCCAGCAGTCCCTTCGATGAAAAACTGTTTTTT
CDR3: CASSPFDEKLFF

J: TRBJ1-6
D: NA
size: NA
V: TRBV28
DNA: TGTGCCAGCAGTCAACCCGAAACCAAGAATTCACCCCTCCACTTT
CDR3: CASSQPETKNSPLHF

J: TRBJ2-3
D: TRBD2
size: few
V: TRBV9
DNA: TGTGCCAGCAGCGACGGGACTAGCGGGAGGGATACGCAGTATTTT
CDR3: CASSDGTSGRDTQYF

J: TRBJ2-5
D: NA
size: NA
V: TRBV2
DNA: TGTGCCAGCAGTGAGTTTGAGACCCAGTACTTC
CDR3: CASSEFETQYF

J: TRBJ1-2
D: NA
size: few
V: TRBV7-2
DNA: TGTGCCAGCAGCTTGGCCAGGGGCAACTATGGCTACACCTTC
CDR3: CASSLARGNYGYTF

J: TRBJ1-1
D: NA
size: NA
V: TRBV4-2
DNA: TGTGCCAGCAGCCAAGCCGGGGTCACTGAAGCTTTCTTT
CDR3: CASSQAGVTEAFF

J: TRBJ1-2
D: TRBD1
size: NA
V: TRBV5-1
DNA: TGCGCCAGCAGCCCGAGGACAGGGGCTCAGTATGGCTACACCTTC
CDR3: CASSPRTGAQYGYTF

J: TRBJ2-3
D: NA
size: few
V: TRBV7-8
DNA: TGTGCCAGCAGCCCCCTGGGGGGCACAGATACGCAGTATTTT
CDR3: CASSPLGGTDTQYF

J: TRBJ1-1
D: NA
size: few
V: TRBV5-5
DNA: TGTGCCAGCAGCTTGGTCTGGCAGCGAGGGGGGACTGAAGCTTTCTTT
CDR3: CASSLVWQRGGTEAFF

J: TRBJ2-7
D: NA
size: NA
V: TRBV18
DNA: TGTGCCAGCTCCCCCGCTAACTACGAGCAGTACTTC
CDR3: CASSPANYEQYF

J: TRBJ2-3
D: TRBD2
size: NA
V: TRBV7-8
DNA: TGTGCCAGCAGCTTAAGACTAGCGGGGCGGACAGCTCCAGATACGCAGTATTTT
CDR3: CASSLRLAGRTAPDTQYF

J: TRBJ2-7
D: NA
size: NA
V: TRBV11-2
DNA: TGTGCCAGCACCCGAGGGGGTTCATTCTACGAGCAGTACTTC
CDR3: CASTRGGSFYEQYF

J: TRBJ2-7
D: NA
size: few
V: TRBV6-1
DNA: TGTGCCAGCAGTGAGTGGGGCCAGGGAACCTACGAGCAGTACTTC
CDR3: CASSEWGQGTYEQYF

J: TRBJ2-1
D: TRBD2
size: NA
V: TRBV5-1
DNA: TGCGCCAGCAGCTTGGCTACTAGCGGGAGCCAGTACAATGAGCAGTTCTTC
CDR3: CASSLATSGSQYNEQFF

J: TRBJ2-1
D: TRBD1
size: few
V: TRBV6-6
DNA: TGTGCCAGCAGTTTGGACAGGGGGCTGTACAATGAGCAGTTCTTC
CDR3: CASSLDRGLYNEQFF

J: TRBJ2-1
D: TRBD2
size: NA
V: TRBV7-9
DNA: TGTGCCAGCAGCACTAGCGGGAGCGCGTACAATGGGCAGTTCTTC
CDR3: CASSTSGSAYNGQFF

J: TRBJ2-7
D: NA
size: NA
V: TRBV28
DNA: TGTGCCAGCAGTTTATCCTGGCGCGGCGGAGACTACGAGCAGTACTTC
CDR3: CASSLSWRGGDYEQYF

J: TRBJ1-2
D: NA
size: NA
V: TRBV10-3
DNA: TGTGCCATCAGTGTGACGGGGGATGGCTACACCTTC
CDR3: CAISVTGDGYTF

J: TRBJ2-7
D: NA
size: few
V: TRBV28
DNA: TGTGCCAGCAGACCTAGAACCTACGAGCAGTACTTC
CDR3: CASRPRTYEQYF

J: TRBJ2-7
D: NA
size: few
V: TRBV4-1
DNA: TGCGCCAGCAGCCTGGGACGCTCCTACGAGCAGTACTTC
CDR3: CASSLGRSYEQYF

J: TRBJ2-1
D: NA
size: NA
V: TRBV28
DNA: TGTGCCAGCAGTTTTGCCCCAGGGGCGAGACTCTACAATGAGCAGTTCTTC
CDR3: CASSFAPGARLYNEQFF

J: TRBJ2-1
D: NA
size: NA
V: TRBV27
DNA: TGTGCCAGCAGAGTTAGACAGGCCCAACACAATGAGCAGTTCTTC
CDR3: CASRVRQAQHNEQFF

J: TRBJ2-2
D: NA
size: few
V: TRBV11-2
DNA: TGTGCCAGCAGCTTAGGCGGCGCGAACACCGGGGAGCTGTTTTTT
CDR3: CASSLGGANTGELFF

J: TRBJ2-5
D: TRBD2
size: NA
V: TRBV5-1
DNA: TGCGCCAGCAGCTTGTTTCAGGGAGGGAGGCGCCAAGAGACCCAGTACTTC
CDR3: CASSLFQGGRRQETQYF

J: TRBJ1-1
D: NA
size: NA
V: TRBV18
DNA: TGTGCCAGCTCACCAAAGGACGGGAACACTGAAGCTTTCTTT
CDR3: CASSPKDGNTEAFF

J: TRBJ1-1
D: NA
size: NA
V: TRBV7-2
DNA: TGTGCCAGCAGCTACAGACAGTACACTGAAGCTTTCTTT
CDR3: CASSYRQYTEAFF

J: TRBJ1-1
D: NA
size: few
V: TRBV6-1
DNA: TGTGCCAGCAGTGAAAGGGGTTATGGGAACACTGAAGCTTTCTTT
CDR3: CASSERGYGNTEAFF

J: TRBJ2-1
D: NA
size: NA
V: TRBV6-5
DNA: TGTGCCAGCAGGAGGGGCAGCAAGAGAAAGGATGAGCAGTTCTTC
CDR3: CASRRGSKRKDEQFF

J: TRBJ2-3
D: TRBD2
size: few
V: TRBV28
DNA: TGTGCCAGCAGCCCCACCGGGAGGGTAGTCCCAGATACGCAGTATTTT
CDR3: CASSPTGRVVPDTQYF

J: TRBJ2-7
D: TRBD1
size: NA
V: TRBV18
DNA: TGTGCCAGCTCACCGGACAGGACCCCTAGCGAGCAGTACTTC
CDR3: CASSPDRTPSEQYF

J: TRBJ2-1
D: TRBD2
size: few
V: TRBV6-5
DNA: TGTGCCAGCAGTTACCTGGCGGGAGGCTCCTACAATGAGCAGTTCTTC
CDR3: CASSYLAGGSYNEQFF

J: TRBJ2-7
D: NA
size: few
V: TRBV6-6
DNA: TGTGCCAGTAGGGGACTCACCACTGACGAGCAGTACTTC
CDR3: CASRGLTTDEQYF

J: TRBJ1-2
D: NA
size: NA
V: TRBV28
DNA: TGTGCCAGCAGATATGGGCCCTATGGCTACACCTTC
CDR3: CASRYGPYGYTF

J: TRBJ2-7
D: NA
size: few
V: TRBV5-1
DNA: TGCGCCAGCAGACTCGATACTTGGGGCCAGATGGAGCAGTACTTC
CDR3: CASRLDTWGQMEQYF

J: TRBJ2-1
D: TRBD2
size: NA
V: TRBV19
DNA: TGTGCCAGTAGTGCCCCCGGGACTAGGATAAACAATGAGCAATTCTTC
CDR3: CASSAPGTRINNEQFF

J: TRBJ1-5
D: NA
size: few
V: TRBV10-3
DNA: TGTGCCATCAGTGAGTCGGGGCCGAGTGTCGGTCAGCCCCAGCATTTT
CDR3: CAISESGPSVGQPQHF

J: TRBJ2-1
D: NA
size: few
V: TRBV6-1
DNA: TGTGCCAGCAGTGAAGCAATTCGGCATAATGAGCAGTTCTTC
CDR3: CASSEAIRHNEQFF